Presented here are 9 T cell receptor beta chains from one specimen sequenced in a study of T cells in women clearing cervical HPV infection. Assay used: immunoSEQ multiplex PCR; TCRdb lists only in-frame clones, some missing. In all, the sample yields about 32,000 clones. Material: blood buffy coat. The receptors stem from a woman between 18 and 69 years old with a cervical HPV16 infection that either progressed to CIN3+ or cleared (not recorded which).

The CDR3 here is CASRPHSGGKDTQYF. The CDR3 bases that were read are TGTGCCAGTAGGCCCCATAGCGGGGGGAAAGATACG. This chain joins TRBV19 and TRBJ2-3; 10 bases line up with TRBD2. Coverage ceases 3 residues before the CDR3 finishes, and the germline J gene fills in the end. The CDR3 consists of 15 residues. The J segment lost 5 bases and the V segment lost 6 bases, leaving 8 bases of the junction unmatched. Germline values: CDR1 LNHDA, CDR2 SQIVND (reference sequence).

The DNA read from the CDR3 is TGCGCCAGCAGCTTGGGACTGGACAGGGACACTGAA. It translates to CASSLGLDRDTE. The complete CDR3 reads CASSLGLDRDTEAFF. V usage is TRBV5-1 and J usage is TRBJ1-1; TRBD1 matches 8 bases. Coverage ceases 3 residues before the CDR3 finishes, and the germline J gene fills in the end. After removal of 0 bases from V and 3 bases from J, the junction contained 4 bases not matched to a gene. The CDR3 covers 15 residues. Germline-derived CDR1 and CDR2 are SGHRS and YFSETQ.

CDR3 loop: CASSAHLSTEAFF. Incomplete CDR3 DNA: TGTGCCAGCAGCGCCCACTTGAGCACTGAA. The V and J genes are TRBV11-3 and TRBJ1-1, with D uncertain. The read comes to an end 3 residues before the CDR3 does, leaving the germline J gene to fill in the end. The V gene lost 5 bases and the J gene lost 4 bases, with 11 bases spanning the gap. This CDR3 contains 13 residues. Germline V lookup: CDR1 SGHNT, CDR2 YENEEA.

As regards this clone: The CDR3 goes on 3 residues after the read ends, and that part is filled in from the germline J gene. The V and J genes are TRBV4-1 and TRBJ2-7; D gene ambiguous. The germline gives CDR1 MGHRA, CDR2 YSYEKL. The CDR3 has 15 residues. Deletions cut 1 base from V and 6 bases from J, with 16 bases between. The CDR3 reads CASSQVLVRFSEQYF. The part of the CDR3 DNA that was read is TGCGCCAGCAGCCAAGTTTTAGTTAGATTCTCCGAG.

As for this clone: The read comes to an end 3 residues before the CDR3 does, leaving the germline J gene to fill in the end. The rearrangement uses TRBV7-2 and TRBJ1-1, with a tentative D call TRBD1 (5 bases). CDR1 is SGHTA, CDR2 FQGNSA, per germline. Trimming removed 5 bases at V and 3 bases at J, with 10 bases between. The CDR3 is made up of 13 amino acids. The CDR3 is CASSRQRDTEAFF. The DNA read from the CDR3 is TGTGCCAGCAGCAGACAGAGGGACACTGAA.

A remark on this clone: Mismatch with germline at one junction end may stem from a read error. This sample also contains other DNA sequences that code for the same CDR3. CDR3 DNA, as far as it was read: TGTGCCAGCAGCTTAGCGGGGGGGCCGAATACCGGGGAG. This translates into CASSLAGGPNTGE. The whole CDR3 protein reads CASSLAGGPNTGELFF. J is TRBJ2-2 and V is TRBV7-6, with a possible D match to TRBD2 (7 bases). The missing CDR3 end, 3 residues past where the read stops, is filled in from the germline J gene. This CDR3 is built from 16 residues. Germline CDR1 and CDR2: SGHVS and FNYEAQ.

CDR3 bases read: TGTGCCATCAGGAGAGGTGAGAACTATGGC. Amino acids: CAIRRGENYG. The CDR3 in its entirety is CAIRRGENYGYTF. V is TRBV10-3 and J is TRBJ1-2; D ambiguous. The read finishes 3 residues shy of the CDR3 end, and the germline J gene is used to complete it. Between the trimmed V and J ends, which lost 6 bases and 2 bases, there was a span of 10 bases. This CDR3 has 13 residues. Germline CDR1 and CDR2: ENHRY and SYGVKD.

As to this clone: The sequence runs out 3 residues before the end of the CDR3; the remainder is reconstructed from the germline J gene. The chain employs TRBV18 and TRBJ2-3; 12 nucleotides agree with TRBD2. The J segment lost 0 bases and the V segment lost 3 bases, leaving 4 bases of the junction unmatched. The CDR3 runs to 17 residues. Germline lookup yields CDR1 KGHSH and CDR2 LQKENI. CDR3: CASSPETSGGSTDTQYF. Partial CDR3 DNA: TGTGCCAGCTCACCTGAGACTAGCGGGGGTAGCACAGATACG.

Concerning this clone: The DNA ends 3 residues before the CDR3 does, and the rest of the CDR3 is filled in from the germline J gene. The gene calls are TRBV5-6 and TRBJ1-1; 7 bases match TRBD1. V lost 7 bases to trimming and J lost 1 base; unmatched junction nucleotides: 1. Per germline, CDR1 SGHDT and CDR2 YYEEEE. This CDR3 has 12 residues. CDR3 bases read: TGTGCCAGCCGACAGGGGAACACTGAA. It translates to CASRQGNTE. The whole CDR3 protein is CASRQGNTEAFF. The complete variable domain, with remaining parts taken from reference TRBV5-6 and TRBJ1-1, reads DAGVTQSPTHLIKTRGQQVTLRCSPKSGHDTVSWYQQALGQGPQFIFQYYEEEERQRGNFPDRFSGHQFPNYSSELNVNALLLGDSALYLCASRQGNTEAFFGQGTRLTVV.